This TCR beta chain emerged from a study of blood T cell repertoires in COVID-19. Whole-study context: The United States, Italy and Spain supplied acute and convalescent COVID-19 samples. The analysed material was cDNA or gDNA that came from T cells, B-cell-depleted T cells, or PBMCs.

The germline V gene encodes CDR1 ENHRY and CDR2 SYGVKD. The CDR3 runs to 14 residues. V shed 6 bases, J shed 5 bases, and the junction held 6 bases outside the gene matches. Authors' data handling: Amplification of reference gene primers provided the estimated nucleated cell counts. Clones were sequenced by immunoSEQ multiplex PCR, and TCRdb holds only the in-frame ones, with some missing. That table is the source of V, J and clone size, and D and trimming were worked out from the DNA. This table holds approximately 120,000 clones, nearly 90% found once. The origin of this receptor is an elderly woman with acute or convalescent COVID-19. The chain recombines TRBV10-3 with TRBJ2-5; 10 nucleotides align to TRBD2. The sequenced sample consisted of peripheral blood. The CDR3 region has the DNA TGTGCCATCAGGGCTAGCGGGGGCCAGGAGACCCAGTACTTC. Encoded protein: CAIRASGGQETQYF.